The clone carrying this TCR beta chain has just one count. In the authors' methods: Amplifying reference gene primers gave estimates of nucleated cell counts. Using immunoSEQ multiplex PCR, the repertoire was profiled, and TCRdb retains in-frame clones only, with some absent. V and J calls and clone size follow that table, whereas D and trimming were derived from the DNA. Of about 140,000 clones listed, around 90% are singletons. The data were obtained in a study of blood T cell repertoires in COVID-19. Study overall: Samples representing acute and convalescent COVID-19 were sourced from the United States, Italy and Spain. The cDNA or gDNA used as material had been derived from T cells, B-cell-depleted T cells, or PBMCs.

This receptor was taken from a woman in her forties or fifties with acute or convalescent COVID-19. Sequencing was done on a sample of peripheral blood.

The CDR3 loop is CASRQGTNYGYTF. As DNA, the CDR3 is TGTGCCTCCAGACAGGGGACTAACTATGGCTACACCTTC. The chain is built from TRBV30 and TRBJ1-2; TRBD1 matches 8 bases. Germline-derived CDR1 and CDR2 are GTSNPN and SVGIG (reference sequence). The length of the CDR3 is 13 residues. Trimming removed 7 bases from V and 0 bases from J; junction bases left unmatched: 4.